This TCR beta chain was sequenced for a study of T cell responses to AZD1222 COVID-19 vaccine. This table comes from immunoSEQ multiplex PCR, and its TCRdb copy is limited to in-frame clones, with some not included. The profile covers 100,000 to 150,000 clones, with approximately 88% appearing a single time and about 5.6% taken by the ten largest. Germline V gene lookup returns CDR1 SGHRS and CDR2 YFSETQ. The CDR3 has 15 amino acids. The V gene lost 0 bases and the J gene lost 3 bases, with 11 bases spanning the gap. Study-wide points: Just a handful of AZD1222 recipients were seropositive at baseline. The repertoires were collected only after the peak T cell response. Spike-specific TCR breadth and depth were elevated following two AZD1222 doses.

The sample holds a few counts of this clone. Its antigen is unidentified. This specimen was peripheral blood, taken on day 0 of AZD1222 vaccination. The J gene is TRBJ2-3, the V gene TRBV5-1; D is uncertain. The clonotype originates from an adult in good health. The CDR3 coding sequence is TGCGCCAGCAGCTTGGGGGGAACTGGGACAGATACGCAGTATTTT. Protein: CASSLGGTGTDTQYF. Variable domain in full (rest from reference TRBV5-1 and TRBJ2-3): KAGVTQTPRYLIKTRGQQVTLSCSPISGHRSVSWYQQTPGQGLQFLFEYFSETQRNKGNFPGRFSGRQFSNSRSEMNVSTLELGDSALYLCASSLGGTGTDTQYFGPGTRLTVL.